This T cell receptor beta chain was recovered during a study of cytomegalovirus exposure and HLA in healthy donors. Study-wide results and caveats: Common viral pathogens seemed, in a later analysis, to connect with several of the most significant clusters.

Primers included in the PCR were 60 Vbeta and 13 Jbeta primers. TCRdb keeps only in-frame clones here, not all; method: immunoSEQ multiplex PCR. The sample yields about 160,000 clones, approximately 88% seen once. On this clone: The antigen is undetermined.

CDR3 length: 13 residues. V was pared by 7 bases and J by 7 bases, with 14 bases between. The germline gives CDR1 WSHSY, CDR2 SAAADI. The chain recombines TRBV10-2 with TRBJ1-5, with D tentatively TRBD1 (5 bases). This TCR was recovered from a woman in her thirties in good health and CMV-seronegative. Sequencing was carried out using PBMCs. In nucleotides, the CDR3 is TGCGCCAGCACCGGGGGGGTTGGACAGCCCCAGCATTTT. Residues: CASTGGVGQPQHF.